Shown below are 30 T cell receptor beta chains from a single sample sequenced in a study of blood T cells in healthy people across ages. Next came a second PCR, run for 7 to 11 cycles, which used a sample-barcoded 5' primer along with a J-beta primer mix. TCRdb fed the 5' RACE reads into MiXCR, producing one record per CDR3 protein. The data hold roughly 650,000 distinct CDR3 sequences, with roughly 30% observed a single time. Sequences were obtained from blood. These receptors were collected from a woman aged 80 or over in good health.

The V and J genes are TRBV7-2 and TRBJ2-7; possible D gene TRBD1, 5 bases. CDR1 is SGHTA, CDR2 FQGNSA, per germline. This CDR3 has 13 amino acids. The V and J ends lost 7 bases and 7 bases respectively, with 17 bases between them. The CDR3 region is CASNPQGVNEQYF. The CDR3 DNA reads TGTGCCAGCAACCCGCAAGGGGTTAATGAGCAGTACTTC.

This clonotype showed up many times. The V and J genes are TRBV20-1 and TRBJ1-4; 9 positions agree with TRBD1. Germline V gives CDR1 DFQATT, CDR2 SNEGSKA (reference sequence). V shed 4 bases and J 9 bases; nucleotides not matched to a gene: 6. The CDR3 runs 13 residues. As DNA, the CDR3 is TGCAGTGCTACCACCGGGACAGGGAAAAAACTGTTTTTT. This encodes CSATTGTGKKLFF.

This clonotype was detected many times. This chain connects TRBV9 to TRBJ2-1; D is undetermined. The CDR3 length is 12 residues. Germline values: CDR1 SGDLS, CDR2 YYNGEE. V gave up 2 bases and J gave up 14 bases, with 14 bases separating them. In DNA, the CDR3 is TGTGCCAGCAGCGTCTCGGACGGCGAAGAGTTCTTC. The encoded protein is CASSVSDGEEFF.

This clonotype was observed many times. This sequence joins TRBV7-9 and TRBJ2-5, with 8 positions matching TRBD2. The CDR3 contains 15 residues. Germline V gene lookup returns CDR1 SEHNR and CDR2 FQNEAQ (reference sequence). V lost 2 bases and J lost 5; bases outside the gene matches: 7. DNA of the CDR3: TGTGCCAGCAGCTTACGGCGGGGGGCCGGGGAGACCCAGTACTTC. As protein: CASSLRRGAGETQYF. The whole variable domain, remainder taken from reference TRBV7-9 and TRBJ2-5, is DTGVSQNPRHKITKRGQNVTFRCDPISEHNRLYWYRQTLGQGPEFLTYFQNEAQLEKSRLLSDRFSAERPKGSFSTLEIQRTEQGDSAMYLCASSLRRGAGETQYFGPGTRLLVL.

The chain joins TRBV6-6 to TRBJ1-1; TRBD1 aligns across 10 bases. The trim removed 0 bases at V and 5 bases at J, leaving 0 bases unmatched. This CDR3 region has 14 residues. Germline values: CDR1 MNHNY, CDR2 SVGAGI (reference sequence). CDR3 loop: CASSYSGQGTEAFF. Here the CDR3 DNA reads TGTGCCAGCAGTTACTCGGGACAGGGGACTGAAGCTTTCTTT.

There are many counts of this clonotype. This sequence joins TRBV20-1 and TRBJ2-7, with D unresolved. Germline V gives CDR1 DFQATT, CDR2 SNEGSKA (reference sequence). V dropped 0 bases and J dropped 3 bases, with 12 bases sitting between them. The CDR3 has 14 residues. The CDR3 DNA reads TGCAGTGCTAGAGAGGCGACAAATGTCTACGAGCAGTACTTC. Translation gives CSAREATNVYEQYF.

This clonotype has ten or more counts. The rearrangement uses TRBV7-3 and TRBJ2-3, with D uncertain. This CDR3 region has 14 residues. Germline lookup yields CDR1 SGHTA and CDR2 FQGTGA. Trimming cost V 2 bases and J 2 bases, with 8 bases left between them. CDR3 bases: TGTGCCAGCAGCTTATCCCATCCCACAGATACGCAGTATTTT. Its protein is CASSLSHPTDTQYF. Full variable domain (rest looked up from reference TRBV7-3 and TRBJ2-3): GAGVSQTPSNKVTEKGKYVELRCDPISGHTALYWYRQSLGQGPEFLIYFQGTGAADDSGLPNDRFFAVRPEGSVSTLKIQRTERGDSAVYLCASSLSHPTDTQYFGPGTRLTVL.

CDR3: CASSPGWGTNQPQHF. CDR3 sequence (DNA): TGTGCCAGCAGCCCTGGGTGGGGCACAAATCAGCCCCAGCATTTT. The chain links TRBV9 to TRBJ1-5; D is possibly TRBD1 (5 bases). The V gene's germline CDR1 is SGDLS and CDR2 YYNGEE. V was shortened by 4 bases and J by 4 bases, with 15 bases between the two germline ends. The CDR3 is 15 residues long. The whole variable domain, filled in from reference TRBV9 and TRBJ1-5, reads DSGVTQTPKHLITATGQRVTLRCSPRSGDLSVYWYQQSLDQGLQFLIQYYNGEERAKGNILERFSAQQFPDLHSELNLSSLELGDSALYFCASSPGWGTNQPQHFGDGTRLSIL.

Many counts were recorded for this clonotype. The rearrangement joins TRBV6-2 or TRBV6-3 to TRBJ1-4; D is possibly TRBD1 (5 bases). Germline V lookup: CDR1 MNHEY, CDR2 SVGEGT. The CDR3 extends over 11 amino acids. V was pared by 6 bases and J by 8 bases, with 7 bases between. The CDR3 DNA reads as TGTGCCAGCAGACGGGGCGAAAAACTGTTTTTT. Amino acid sequence: CASRRGEKLFF.

Many counts were recorded for this clonotype. The chain links TRBV9 to TRBJ2-7; 13 nucleotides line up with TRBD2. Germline CDR1 and CDR2: SGDLS and YYNGEE. The junction had 7 bases not matched to a gene; V was cut back by 4 bases and J by 3 bases. The CDR3 extends over 16 amino acids. This CDR3 is CASSFGTSGEGYEQYF. The CDR3 region has the DNA TGTGCCAGCAGCTTCGGGACTAGCGGGGAAGGCTACGAGCAGTACTTC.

This clonotype was detected ten times or more. V is TRBV18 and J is TRBJ2-3, with D unresolved. The germline V and J ends were trimmed by 3 bases and 6 bases, with 10 bases remaining between them. The CDR3 totals 13 residues. Germline V gene lookup returns CDR1 KGHSH and CDR2 LQKENI. The CDR3 loop reads CASSPMRSDTQYF. CDR3 DNA: TGTGCCAGCTCACCCATGCGGTCGGATACGCAGTATTTT.

This clonotype occurred a few times. Being one base from a much bigger clone, this may be a read error. The gene calls are TRBV20-1 and TRBJ2-7, with D possibly being TRBD2 (5 bases). The V gene's germline CDR1 is DFQATT and CDR2 SNEGSKA (reference sequence). This CDR3 contains 15 residues. Trimming shortened V by 3 bases and J by 7 bases, and 22 bases separated the two germline ends. The CDR3: CSARGEQRFYNEQYF. As DNA, the CDR3 is TGCAGTGCTAGGGGAGAACAGCGTTTCTACAATGAGCAGTACTTC.

This clonotype has a count of ten or more. V usage is TRBV5-1 and J usage is TRBJ2-1, with 10 bases identical to TRBD1. Germline values: CDR1 SGHRS, CDR2 YFSETQ. J was trimmed by 5 bases and V by 4 bases; bases with no gene match: 6. CDR3 length: 15 residues. CDR3 sequence (DNA): TGCGCCAGCAGCGCCCGGGACAGGGGTCACAATGAGCAGTTCTTC. As protein: CASSARDRGHNEQFF.

This rearrangement joins TRBV3-1 to TRBJ1-1, with D possibly being TRBD1 (5 bases). Germline lookup yields CDR1 LGHDT and CDR2 YNNKEL (reference sequence). This CDR3 is built from 13 residues. Trimming stripped 6 bases from V and 1 base from J, with 9 bases between. CDR3 bases: TGTGCCAGCAGAGACGGGGGGAACACTGAAGCTTTCTTT. The encoded protein is CASRDGGNTEAFF.

This clonotype was counted at least ten times. The chain employs TRBV19 and TRBJ1-2; a weak D match, TRBD1 (6 bases). Germline assignment: CDR1 LNHDA and CDR2 SQIVND (reference sequence). Trimming removed 8 bases from V and 3 bases from J, with 13 bases in between. The CDR3 totals 13 residues. Written as DNA, the CDR3 is TGTGCCAGTCGTACCGGGACACACTATGGCTACACCTTC. Residues: CASRTGTHYGYTF. Based on the CDR3 plus reference TRBV19 and TRBJ1-2, the full variable domain is DGGITQSPKYLFRKEGQNVTLSCEQNLNHDAMYWYRQDPGQGLRLIYYSQIVNDFQKGDIAEGYSVSREKKESFPLTVTSAQKNPTAFYLCASRTGTHYGYTFGSGTRLTVV.

The V call is TRBV29-1, the J call TRBJ1-2; a possible D gene is TRBD1 (5 bases). The V end was cut by 4 bases, the J end by 8 bases, with 23 bases between. Germline CDR1 SQVTM, CDR2 ANQGSEA. CDR3 size: 15 residues. The CDR3 sequence is CSVGHTPDKRQGYTF. The DNA for the CDR3 is TGCAGCGTTGGACATACTCCGGACAAACGACAGGGCTACACCTTC.

The genes are TRBV4-1 and TRBJ2-1, with a weak D call TRBD1 (5 bases). The CDR3 is 15 amino acids. In germline, CDR1 is MGHRA, CDR2 YSYEKL. Trimming removed 4 bases from V and 1 base from J, with 11 bases in between. The chain's CDR3 is CASSRWGPSYNEQFF. As DNA, the CDR3 is TGCGCCAGCAGCCGGTGGGGCCCTTCCTACAATGAGCAGTTCTTC.

This clonotype was recorded a few times. Since a much larger clone is just one base distant, this may be a read error. The chain joins TRBV20-1 to TRBJ2-5; D remains ambiguous. This CDR3 region has 12 residues. CDR1 is DFQATT, CDR2 SNEGSKA, per germline (reference sequence). The CDR3 nucleotides are TGCAGGGCTGCCGTCCTTGAAGAGACCCAGTACTTC. Encoded protein: CRAAVLEETQYF.

The genes are TRBV6-5 and TRBJ1-2, with D possibly TRBD1 on 5 matching bases. V was clipped by 5 bases and J by 3 bases, with 13 bases between them. This CDR3 contains 14 residues. Germline values: CDR1 MNHEY, CDR2 SVGAGI. CDR3 sequence reads: CASSRGRGHYGYTF. CDR3 bases: TGTGCCAGCAGTCGTGGGAGGGGTCACTATGGCTACACCTTC.

There are many counts of this clonotype. The CDR3 nucleotides are TGTGCCAGCAGCTTATCTGGGGGATGGCAAGGGTACGAGCAGTACTTC. The encoded protein is CASSLSGGWQGYEQYF. The chain has TRBV11-2 and TRBJ2-7; either TRBD1 or TRBD2 may supply D (5 bases each). Looked up from germline, CDR1 is SGHAT and CDR2 is FQNNGV. The CDR3 sequence is 16 residues long. Trimming took 2 bases from V and 4 from J, leaving 18 bases between them.

The genes are TRBV10-3 and TRBJ2-1; tentative D call: TRBD2 (5 bases). Germline-derived CDR1 and CDR2 are ENHRY and SYGVKD. CDR3 length: 16 residues. Trimming stripped 0 bases from V and 4 bases from J, with 13 bases between. The CDR3 protein is CAISESLSGTYNEQFF. The CDR3 DNA reads as TGTGCCATCAGTGAGTCACTAAGCGGCACATACAATGAGCAGTTCTTC.

Comment on this clonotype: A much larger clone lies a single base off, so this may be a read error. This chain uses TRBV6-1 with TRBJ2-7, with D tentatively TRBD2 (6 bases). The length of the CDR3 is 12 residues. Looked up from germline, CDR1 is MNHNS and CDR2 is SASEGT. The CDR3 protein is CAGSEWRVEQYF. CDR3 bases: TGTGCCGGCAGTGAATGGAGGGTCGAGCAGTACTTC.

This clonotype has only one observation. A much bigger clone sits one base away, suggesting this may be a read error. DNA for the CDR3: TGTGCCATCAGTCGGGACGGCGATTCCTACGAGCAGTACTTC. This encodes CAISRDGDSYEQYF. The chain recombines TRBV10-3 with TRBJ2-7, with D perhaps TRBD1 or TRBD2 (5 bases each). Per the germline V gene, CDR1 is ENHRY and CDR2 is SYGVKD. V was cut by 5 bases and J by 1 base, with 12 bases left in between. This CDR3 contains 14 residues.

This clonotype occurred a few times. The V gene is TRBV10-2, the J gene TRBJ2-7; no definite D call. V gave up 2 bases and J gave up 0 bases, with 14 bases separating them. Per the germline V gene, CDR1 is WSHSY and CDR2 is SAAADI. This CDR3 spans 16 amino acids. Written as DNA, the CDR3 is TGCGCCAGCAGTGAGGCACCCTACCAGACCTCCTACGAGCAGTACTTC. It is translated as CASSEAPYQTSYEQYF.

This clonotype has just a few counts. CDR3 loop: CASSDGGTSGYNEQYF. The DNA of the CDR3 is TGTGCCAGCAGTGACGGGGGGACTAGCGGCTACAATGAGCAGTACTTC. The V call is TRBV6-1, the J call TRBJ2-7, with 11 bases lining up with TRBD2. Germline CDR1 reads MNHNS; CDR2 reads SASEGT. The V gene end was trimmed by 3 bases and the J gene end by 7 bases; junction bases not matched to a gene: 11. The CDR3 sequence is 16 residues long.

This clonotype was picked up a small number of times. A single base separates this from a much larger clone, so it may be a read error. V usage is TRBV10-3 and J usage is TRBJ1-2, with D possibly TRBD1 on 6 matching bases. The V gene's germline CDR1 is ENHRY and CDR2 SYGVKD. The CDR3 totals 15 residues. The CDR3 reads CAINEQLVTGSGYTF. CDR3 DNA: TGTGCCATCAATGAGCAATTGGTTACAGGGAGTGGCTACACCTTC.

To note about this clonotype: Being one base from a much bigger clone, this may be a read error. The conserved phenylalanine or tryptophan normally closing the CDR3 is absent here, so this likely arose from a read error. The CDR3 spells CASSSSGGPHPYNEQFC. CDR3 DNA: TGTGCCAGCAGCTCTAGCGGGGGGCCTCACCCATACAATGAGCAGTTCTGC. This rearrangement joins TRBV7-2 to TRBJ2-1; 11 bases are a match to TRBD2. Trimming cost V 4 bases and J 4 bases; bases outside gene matches: 9. The CDR3 spans 17 residues. From germline, CDR1 is SGHTA and CDR2 FQGNSA.

With respect to this clonotype: A read error may account for a junction end that differs from germline. The V gene is TRBV12-3 or TRBV12-4, the J gene TRBJ2-3, with 11 bases fitting TRBD2. The CDR3 covers 16 residues. This CDR3 reads CASSLHSGGARDTQYF. CDR3 DNA: TGTGCCAGCAGTTTACATAGCGGGGGGGCAAGGGATACGCAGTATTTC.

This clonotype is a singleton in its sample. Germline is not matched at one junction end, which may reflect a read error. The rearrangement uses TRBV12-3 or TRBV12-4 and TRBJ2-3; D gene ambiguous. CDR3 length: 13 amino acids. The CDR3 is CASSTVSADTQYF. The CDR3 coding sequence is TGTGCCAGCAGCACAGTCTCAGCAGATACGCAATATTTT.

This clonotype was counted many times. V is TRBV10-3 and J is TRBJ1-4; tentative D call: TRBD1 (6 bases). Trimming shortened V by 3 bases and J by 8 bases, and 13 bases separated the two germline ends. There are 14 residues in the CDR3. Germline-derived CDR1 and CDR2 are ENHRY and SYGVKD. Written as DNA, the CDR3 is TGTGCCATCAGTGACAATCCACAGGGAGAAAAACTGTTTTTT. Its protein product is CAISDNPQGEKLFF.